Listed below are T cell receptor beta chains from one sample, sequenced in a study of control samples from healthy donors and cancer patients. Sequencing used immunoSEQ multiplex PCR; TCRdb keeps in-frame clones, though not all of them. The profile shows 70,000 or so clones, more than 75% of them singletons. The sequenced sample was PBMCs. The origin of the receptors is a woman aged 45-65 years with lung cancer. Each CDR3 is given with its conserved first and last residue. The D gene is left open where the match is weak. Not every row has a clone size; where given, it reads once, few, many or a size class.

clone_size	v_call	d_call	j_call	cdr3_aa	cdr3_nt
NA	TRBV7-9	TRBD2	TRBJ2-3	CASSLGGAGGSTDTQYF	TGTGCCAGCAGCTTAGGAGGAGCGGGGGGCAGCACAGATACGCAGTATTTT
NA	TRBV25-1	NA	TRBJ1-2	CASSESEEALRGYTF	TGTGCCAGCAGTGAATCGGAGGAAGCCTTAAGGGGCTACACCTTC
NA	TRBV25-1	NA	TRBJ1-3	CATGPSGNTIYF	TGTGCCACAGGTCCCTCTGGAAACACCATATATTTT
NA	TRBV6-2/TRBV6-3	NA	TRBJ1-2	CASSSMGAYGYTF	TGTGCCAGCAGCTCGATGGGGGCCTATGGCTACACCTTC
few	TRBV2	NA	TRBJ2-3	CASRGWATDTQYF	TGTGCCAGCAGAGGGTGGGCCACAGATACGCAGTATTTT
NA	TRBV7-2	TRBD1	TRBJ2-7	CASSLGTGGYFEQYF	TGTGCCAGCAGCTTAGGTACAGGGGGCTATTTCGAGCAGTACTTC
NA	TRBV24-1	TRBD1	TRBJ2-7	CATSVTGGYEQYF	TGTGCCACCAGTGTGACAGGGGGCTACGAGCAGTACTTC
NA	TRBV3-1/TRBV3-2	NA	TRBJ2-7	CASSHPKRSSYEQYF	TGTGCCAGCAGCCATCCTAAGAGATCCTCCTACGAGCAGTACTTC
NA	TRBV6-6	TRBD2	TRBJ2-3	CASRAGGPSDTQYF	TGTGCCAGCAGAGCGGGGGGGCCGTCAGATACGCAGTATTTT
NA	TRBV12-3/TRBV12-4	NA	TRBJ1-2	CASSLSLGHGYTF	TGTGCCAGCAGTTTATCCCTTGGCCATGGCTACACCTTC
NA	TRBV5-1	NA	TRBJ2-3	CASSLEGRLNTDTQYF	TGCGCCAGCAGCTTGGAAGGTAGACTCAACACAGATACGCAGTATTTT
many	TRBV19	TRBD1	TRBJ2-7	CASSQPGTGYEQYF	TGTGCCAGTTCGCAACCCGGGACAGGTTACGAGCAGTACTTC
few	TRBV5-1	NA	TRBJ1-1	CASSPGPQNTEAFF	TGCGCCAGCAGCCCGGGACCGCAGAACACTGAAGCTTTCTTT
NA	TRBV29-1	TRBD1	TRBJ1-2	CSVTRDSVNYGYTF	TGCAGCGTTACCCGGGACAGCGTGAACTATGGCTACACCTTC
NA	TRBV9	NA	TRBJ1-4	CASSVNPEEKLFF	TGTGCCAGCAGCGTAAACCCCGAGGAAAAACTGTTTTTT
NA	TRBV7-2	NA	TRBJ1-4	CASSFQGGPNEKLFF	TGTGCCAGCAGCTTTCAGGGAGGCCCTAATGAAAAACTGTTTTTT
NA	TRBV12-2	NA	TRBJ1-2	CASPAGHHNYGYTF	TGTGCAAGTCCTGCGGGACATCATAACTATGGCTACACCTTC
NA	TRBV11-2	TRBD1	TRBJ1-2	CASTLRATGDYGYTF	TGTGCCAGCACCTTACGTGCGACAGGGGACTATGGCTACACCTTC
NA	TRBV2	NA	TRBJ1-5	CASSDSNQPQHF	TGTGCCAGCAGTGATAGCAATCAGCCCCAGCATTTT
NA	TRBV19	TRBD1	TRBJ1-6	CASSWQGAVSPLHF	TGTGCCAGTAGTTGGCAGGGGGCAGTTTCACCCCTCCACTTT
NA	TRBV27	NA	TRBJ1-1	CASSWGGGVNTEAFF	TGTGCCAGCAGTTGGGGGGGAGGGGTGAACACTGAAGCTTTCTTT
NA	TRBV11-3	TRBD1	TRBJ1-4	CASSAGGRATNEKLFF	TGTGCCAGCAGCGCAGGGGGTCGGGCAACTAATGAAAAACTGTTTTTT
NA	TRBV5-6	TRBD1	TRBJ1-2	CASSLLGTDYGYTF	TGTGCCAGCAGCTTGTTAGGGACAGACTATGGCTACACCTTC
once	TRBV21-1	NA	TRBJ2-5	CASPTTSGILRETQYF	TGTGCCAGCCCGACGACTAGCGGGATACTAAGGGAGACCCAGTACTTC
NA	TRBV7-2	TRBD1	TRBJ1-5	CASSLAGQNNQPQHF	TGTGCCAGCAGCTTAGCGGGACAGAATAATCAGCCCCAGCATTTT
NA	TRBV7-9	NA	TRBJ2-4	CASSFRVSNIQYF	TGTGCCAGCAGCTTCCGGGTCTCAAACATTCAGTACTTC
NA	TRBV6-6	TRBD1	TRBJ1-5	CASSLAGGGEGQPQHF	TGTGCCAGCAGTTTAGCAGGGGGCGGCGAGGGCCAGCCCCAGCATTTT
NA	TRBV30	NA	TRBJ1-5	CAWGEGDNQPQHF	TGTGCCTGGGGGGAGGGGGACAATCAGCCCCAGCATTTT
NA	TRBV2	TRBD1	TRBJ1-2	CAVGLGGVYGYTF	TGTGCCGTCGGGTTAGGGGGCGTCTATGGCTACACCTTC
NA	TRBV12-3/TRBV12-4	NA	TRBJ1-2	CASSPEFTHGYTF	TGTGCCAGCAGTCCGGAGTTTACCCATGGCTACACCTTC
NA	TRBV7-2	TRBD1	TRBJ1-5	CASSLQGDQPQHF	TGTGCCAGCAGCTTACAGGGGGACCAGCCCCAGCATTTT
NA	TRBV30	NA	TRBJ1-2	CAWNKDYGYTF	TGTGCCTGGAACAAGGACTATGGCTACACCTTC
NA	TRBV6-6	NA	TRBJ2-3	CASSYGEGGDTQYF	TGTGCCAGCAGTTACGGGGAAGGAGGAGATACGCAGTATTTT
NA	TRBV7-2	TRBD1	TRBJ2-5	CASSLDRGFKTQYF	TGTGCCAGCAGTCTCGACAGGGGGTTCAAGACCCAGTACTTC
NA	TRBV6-2/TRBV6-3	NA	TRBJ1-1	CASSYEALEAFF	TGTGCCAGCAGTTACGAGGCACTGGAAGCTTTCTTT
NA	TRBV7-2	NA	TRBJ2-6	CASSFPRRVTGANVLTF	TGTGCCAGCAGCTTCCCTCGCAGGGTCACAGGGGCCAACGTCCTGACTTTC
NA	TRBV6-5	TRBD1	TRBJ2-2	CASSYWTGGTGELFF	TGTGCCAGCAGTTACTGGACAGGGGGCACCGGGGAGCTGTTTTTT
NA	TRBV4-3	NA	TRBJ1-5	CASSQERGQPQHF	TGCGCCAGCAGCCAAGAGAGGGGTCAGCCCCAGCATTTT
NA	TRBV6-1	TRBD2	TRBJ2-3	CASSESGGPTDTQYF	TGTGCCAGCAGTGAAAGCGGGGGACCCACAGATACGCAGTATTTT
NA	TRBV14	NA	TRBJ1-1	CASSQVLGNTEAFF	TGTGCCAGCAGCCAAGTATTGGGAAACACTGAAGCTTTCTTT
NA	TRBV3-1/TRBV3-2	TRBD1	TRBJ1-2	CASSHLTGHYGYTF	TGTGCCAGCAGCCACTTGACAGGGCACTATGGCTACACCTTC
NA	TRBV19	NA	TRBJ1-5	CASSFTADQPQHF	TGTGCCAGTAGTTTCACGGCTGATCAGCCCCAGCATTTT
once	TRBV2	NA	TRBJ1-1	CASRDTGNTEAFF	TGTGCCAGCAGGGACACAGGGAACACTGAAGCTTTCTTT
NA	TRBV10-2	TRBD1	TRBJ1-2	CASSPKQGDYGYTF	TGCGCCAGCAGCCCCAAACAGGGGGACTATGGCTACACCTTC
once	TRBV6-5	NA	TRBJ1-2	CASSYSMAGKDGYTF	TGTGCCAGCAGTTACTCGATGGCGGGGAAAGATGGCTACACCTTC
NA	TRBV28	NA	TRBJ2-5	CASSSRVISHQETQYF	TGTGCCAGCAGTTCGAGGGTAATCTCTCACCAAGAGACCCAGTACTTC
NA	TRBV24-1	TRBD1	TRBJ1-2	CATSASGTGDGYTF	TGTGCCACCAGTGCTTCCGGGACAGGGGATGGCTACACCTTC
NA	TRBV12-5	TRBD1	TRBJ2-4	CASGHQDRNIQYF	TGTGCTAGTGGCCACCAGGACAGGAACATTCAGTACTTC